A selection of T cell receptor beta chains follows, all from one sample in a study of blood T cell repertoires in COVID-19. The data were produced by immunoSEQ multiplex PCR, yet TCRdb's version contains in-frame clones alone and is incomplete. The sample records 320,000 or so clones, roughly 85% being singletons. Sequenced: PBMCs or T cells enriched from blood (not recorded which). The source of these receptors is a woman in her 30s who had been exposed to COVID-19. Both conserved end residues are part of each CDR3. A D gene is named only where the DNA matches it firmly. The listing skips clone size in some rows; elsewhere it reads once, few, many or a size class.

TRBJ1-1 TRBV9 NA NA TGTGCCAGCAGCCCCTCACCGGGACAATTGAACACTGAAGCTTTCTTT CASSPSPGQLNTEAFF
TRBJ2-1 TRBV7-9 once TRBD2 TGTGCCAGCAGCGTAATAGCGGGAGTAATCGGTAATGAGCAGTTCTTC CASSVIAGVIGNEQFF
TRBJ1-2 TRBV11-2 NA NA TGTGCCAGCAGCTTAGGGGTGGGACACCTCTATGGCTACACCTTC CASSLGVGHLYGYTF
TRBJ2-1 TRBV7-3 NA TRBD2 TGTGCCAGCAGCCCCGGGGGGAACCAAGGGCATGAGCAGTTCTTC CASSPGGNQGHEQFF
TRBJ2-5 TRBV6-1 NA TRBD1 TGTGCCAGCAGTGAAGCCCTACAAGGGGGCAGGACCCAGTACTTC CASSEALQGGRTQYF
TRBJ2-5 TRBV6-5 NA NA TGTGCCAGCGGCAGGGAGACCCAGTACTTC CASGRETQYF
TRBJ2-5 TRBV5-1 NA TRBD2 TGCGCCAGCGCCGGTAGCGGGGGTTGGGAGACCCAGTACTTC CASAGSGGWETQYF
TRBJ1-5 TRBV27 once NA TGTGCCAGCAGTTTGGGAGGGGGCAATCAGCCCCAGCATTTT CASSLGGGNQPQHF
TRBJ1-1 TRBV18 once NA TGTGCCAGCTCACCCATACAGGGACCGATGAACACTGAAGCTTTCTTT CASSPIQGPMNTEAFF
TRBJ1-4 TRBV30 NA TRBD1 TGTGCCTGGAGTCTAGGACAGGGACTAAATGAAAAACTGTTTTTT CAWSLGQGLNEKLFF
TRBJ2-7 TRBV5-1 many TRBD2 TGCGCCAGCAGCTTGGTCGCGGGAGGGTGGTACGAGCAGTACTTC CASSLVAGGWYEQYF
TRBJ2-5 TRBV30 NA NA TGTGCCTGGACAGTCGGGGGTCAGGAGACCCAGTACTTC CAWTVGGQETQYF
TRBJ1-2 TRBV19 NA NA TGTGCCAGTAGTATAGATCGCCTTGGCGGCTACACCTTC CASSIDRLGGYTF
TRBJ1-1 TRBV11-2 NA NA TGTGCCAGCAGCTTAGTGAAGGGGGCTGAAGCTTTCTTT CASSLVKGAEAFF
TRBJ1-1 TRBV30 NA TRBD1 TGTGCCTGGAGGGGACAGTTGAACACTGAAGCTTTCTTT CAWRGQLNTEAFF
TRBJ2-1 TRBV4-3 NA NA TGCGCCAGCAGCCCGGCGGTGGGGCACAATGAGCAGTTCTTC CASSPAVGHNEQFF
TRBJ1-5 TRBV2 NA TRBD1 TGTGCCAGCAGTGATACAGGGGGGCGGCAGCCCCAGCATTTT CASSDTGGRQPQHF
TRBJ2-3 TRBV5-4 NA NA TGTGCCAGCAGCCGCGACAGGATCATCGACACAGATACGCAGTATTTT CASSRDRIIDTDTQYF
TRBJ2-7 TRBV7-9 NA NA TGTGCCAGCAGCTCAACTTCAGGGGGAGGAGGGCAGTACTTC CASSSTSGGGGQYF
TRBJ2-5 TRBV2 NA TRBD2 TGTGCCAGCAGACCCCCAGCGGGATTGTCTCAAGAGACCCAGTACTTC CASRPPAGLSQETQYF
TRBJ2-3 TRBV5-4 NA NA TGTGCCAGCAGCTTGGTCGACGGGGGCACAGATACGCAGTATTTT CASSLVDGGTDTQYF
TRBJ1-4 TRBV28 NA NA TGTGCCAGCAGCTACAGGGCCAATGAAAAACTGTTTTTT CASSYRANEKLFF
TRBJ1-3 TRBV6-2/TRBV6-3 NA NA TGTGCCAGCAGTTACCTCGGAGGAACCTCTGGAAACACCATATATTTT CASSYLGGTSGNTIYF
TRBJ1-5 TRBV5-5 NA TRBD1 TGTGCCAGCAGCTTGTGGACAGGGGGCAGGGATCAGCCCCAGCATTTT CASSLWTGGRDQPQHF
TRBJ2-4 TRBV5-4 NA TRBD1 TGTGCCAGCAGCGAGGGACAGGGGAATGTCATTCAGTACTTC CASSEGQGNVIQYF
TRBJ1-5 TRBV24-1 once TRBD1 TGTGCCACCAGTGATTCTCAGGGGGCCCTGCAATATAGCAATCAGCCCCAGCATTTT CATSDSQGALQYSNQPQHF
TRBJ1-3 TRBV28 NA NA TGTGCCAGCAGTGCAACCGGGGTCCACTCTGGAAACACCATATATTTT CASSATGVHSGNTIYF
TRBJ1-4 TRBV2 NA TRBD1 TGTGCCAGCAGCAAGAACAGGGGCGTCGGTGAAAAACTGTTTTTT CASSKNRGVGEKLFF